The rows below give T cell receptor beta chains drawn from one sample of a study of regulatory T cells in long-lasting Graves disease. TCRdb reprocessed the multiplex PCR reads via MiXCR and lists one record per CDR3 protein. The sample includes approximately 310,000 distinct CDR3 sequences, 15% to 20% of them seen just once. The material sequenced was peripheral blood mononuclear cells (PBMCs), taken at new diagnosis, from a patient treated with antithyroid drugs. The receptors stem from a female donor with Graves disease. Each CDR3 is given with its conserved first and last residue. The D gene is left open where the match is weak. The size field is filled for only some rows; it gives once, few, many or a size class.

j_call: TRBJ1-1; d_call: NA; clone_size: many; v_call: TRBV30; cdr3_aa: CACLGRAGANTEAFF; cdr3_nt: TGTGCCTGCCTCGGGAGGGCTGGAGCGAACACTGAAGCTTTCTTT
j_call: TRBJ2-7; d_call: TRBD1; clone_size: many; v_call: TRBV6-5; cdr3_aa: CASSYSQGANEQYF; cdr3_nt: TGTGCCAGCAGTTACAGTCAGGGGGCTAACGAGCAGTACTTC
j_call: TRBJ1-6; d_call: NA; clone_size: once; v_call: TRBV7-9; cdr3_aa: CASSSLEPGPINSPLHF; cdr3_nt: TGTGCCAGCAGCTCCTTGGAGCCGGGACCTATTAATTCACCCCTCCACTTT
j_call: TRBJ2-1; d_call: TRBD2; clone_size: many; v_call: TRBV13; cdr3_aa: CASSPQTSGLAYNEQFF; cdr3_nt: TGTGCCAGCAGCCCCCAGACTAGCGGGTTAGCCTACAATGAGCAGTTCTTC
j_call: TRBJ2-7; d_call: TRBD1; clone_size: many; v_call: TRBV5-1; cdr3_aa: CASSLTTGREQYF; cdr3_nt: TGCGCCAGCAGCTTGACGACAGGGCGCGAGCAGTACTTC
j_call: TRBJ2-7; d_call: NA; clone_size: many; v_call: TRBV6-2/TRBV6-3; cdr3_aa: CASSEGPADYEQYF; cdr3_nt: TGTGCCAGCAGTGAAGGGCCGGCGGACTACGAGCAGTACTTC
j_call: TRBJ2-5; d_call: NA; clone_size: many; v_call: TRBV28; cdr3_aa: CASSPRRGGQETQYF; cdr3_nt: TGTGCCAGCAGTCCGCGTCGAGGGGGCCAAGAGACCCAGTACTTC
j_call: TRBJ1-1; d_call: NA; clone_size: many; v_call: TRBV12-3/TRBV12-4; cdr3_aa: CASKTLYQVTEAFF; cdr3_nt: TGTGCCAGCAAGACTTTATACCAGGTGACTGAAGCTTTCTTT
j_call: TRBJ2-5; d_call: NA; clone_size: many; v_call: TRBV7-9; cdr3_aa: CASSLVVAAGETQYF; cdr3_nt: TGTGCCAGCAGCTTAGTGGTAGCCGCAGGCGAGACCCAGTACTTC
j_call: TRBJ2-7; d_call: TRBD1; clone_size: NA; v_call: TRBV5-1; cdr3_aa: CASSLVPRDRTHEQYF; cdr3_nt: TGCGCCAGCAGCTTGGTACCTCGGGACAGAACTCACGAGCAGTACTTC
j_call: TRBJ2-7; d_call: TRBD1; clone_size: few; v_call: TRBV6-5; cdr3_aa: CASSYQGALREQYF; cdr3_nt: TGTGCCAGCAGTTACCAGGGGGCGTTGAGGGAGCAGTACTTC
j_call: TRBJ1-1; d_call: TRBD1; clone_size: many; v_call: TRBV28; cdr3_aa: CASTTPGTGGTEAFF; cdr3_nt: TGTGCCAGCACCACCCCCGGGACAGGAGGAACTGAAGCTTTCTTT
j_call: TRBJ1-2; d_call: TRBD1; clone_size: NA; v_call: TRBV20-1; cdr3_aa: CSALITWDRVLANYGYTF; cdr3_nt: TGCAGTGCCCTAATCACTTGGGACAGGGTCCTAGCTAACTATGGCTACACCTTC
j_call: TRBJ2-3; d_call: NA; clone_size: NA; v_call: TRBV7-9; cdr3_aa: CASRRYSEDTQYF; cdr3_nt: TGTGCCAGCAGGCGCTACTCGGAAGATACGCAGTATTTT
j_call: TRBJ1-2; d_call: TRBD1; clone_size: many; v_call: TRBV12-3/TRBV12-4; cdr3_aa: CASSYRDSYGYTF; cdr3_nt: TGTGCCAGCAGTTACCGGGACAGCTATGGCTACACCTTC
j_call: TRBJ2-2; d_call: TRBD2; clone_size: many; v_call: TRBV30; cdr3_aa: CAWSLGRRGMTGELFF; cdr3_nt: TGTGCCTGGAGTCTCGGGAGGCGGGGAATGACGGGGGAGCTGTTTTTT
j_call: TRBJ1-1; d_call: NA; clone_size: NA; v_call: TRBV3-1; cdr3_aa: CASSQSGQTEAFF; cdr3_nt: TGTGCCAGCAGCCAATCAGGGCAGACCGAAGCTTTCTTT
j_call: TRBJ1-5; d_call: NA; clone_size: many; v_call: TRBV6-5; cdr3_aa: CASSYSFVGPNQPQHF; cdr3_nt: TGTGCCAGCAGTTACTCTTTCGTGGGACCCAATCAGCCCCAGCATTTT
j_call: TRBJ2-3; d_call: TRBD2; clone_size: many; v_call: TRBV18; cdr3_aa: CASSQRDYPAPGTDTDTQYF; cdr3_nt: TGTGCCAGCTCACAGAGGGACTACCCCGCCCCCGGTACCGACACAGATACGCAGTATTTT
j_call: TRBJ2-7; d_call: TRBD2; clone_size: many; v_call: TRBV5-1; cdr3_aa: CASSLATSGTYEQYF; cdr3_nt: TGCGCCAGCAGCTTGGCTACTAGCGGGACCTACGAGCAGTACTTC
j_call: TRBJ1-6; d_call: NA; clone_size: many; v_call: TRBV19; cdr3_aa: CASSWQDRGSPLHF; cdr3_nt: TGTGCCAGTAGTTGGCAGGATCGAGGGTCACCCCTCCACTTT
j_call: TRBJ2-5; d_call: TRBD2; clone_size: many; v_call: TRBV5-4; cdr3_aa: CASSLLMAGGETQYF; cdr3_nt: TGTGCCAGCAGCTTATTGATGGCCGGGGGGGAGACCCAGTACTTC
j_call: TRBJ1-5; d_call: TRBD1; clone_size: NA; v_call: TRBV6-2/TRBV6-3; cdr3_aa: CASSYTTGGDQPQHF; cdr3_nt: TGTGCCAGCAGTTACACGACAGGGGGGGATCAGCCCCAGCATTTT
j_call: TRBJ1-5; d_call: NA; clone_size: many; v_call: TRBV28; cdr3_aa: CASSRGPNIDRALNQPQHF; cdr3_nt: TGTGCCAGCAGTAGAGGCCCCAACATAGATAGGGCCTTAAATCAGCCCCAGCATTTT
j_call: TRBJ2-5; d_call: NA; clone_size: many; v_call: TRBV7-2; cdr3_aa: CASSLSIRETQYF; cdr3_nt: TGTGCCAGCAGCTTAAGTATTAGAGAGACCCAGTACTTC
j_call: TRBJ2-3; d_call: NA; clone_size: NA; v_call: TRBV4-2; cdr3_aa: CASSQDSPSTDTQYF; cdr3_nt: TGTGCCAGCAGCCAAGATTCACCTAGCACAGATACGCAGTATTTT
j_call: TRBJ1-5; d_call: NA; clone_size: many; v_call: TRBV12-5; cdr3_aa: CASGFGSNQPQHF; cdr3_nt: TGTGCTAGTGGTTTTGGTAGCAATCAGCCCCAGCATTTT
j_call: TRBJ1-5; d_call: NA; clone_size: many; v_call: TRBV19; cdr3_aa: CASSMPRTDSNQPQHF; cdr3_nt: TGTGCCAGTAGTATGCCCCGGACAGATAGCAATCAGCCCCAGCATTTT
j_call: TRBJ2-7; d_call: NA; clone_size: few; v_call: TRBV3-1; cdr3_aa: CASSQGGQYSDYEQYF; cdr3_nt: TGTGCCAGCAGCCAAGGCGGACAGTATTCCGACTACGAGCAGTACTTC
j_call: TRBJ1-5; d_call: TRBD1; clone_size: many; v_call: TRBV6-5; cdr3_aa: CASSSDRELSQPQHF; cdr3_nt: TGTGCCAGCAGTTCGGACAGGGAGTTAAGCCAGCCCCAGCATTTT
j_call: TRBJ1-6; d_call: TRBD1; clone_size: few; v_call: TRBV2; cdr3_aa: CASRPGTGNNSPLHF; cdr3_nt: TGTGCCAGCAGACCCGGGACAGGAAACAATTCACCCCTCCACTTT
j_call: TRBJ2-3; d_call: NA; clone_size: many; v_call: TRBV20-1; cdr3_aa: CSARELFASTDTQYF; cdr3_nt: TGCAGTGCTAGAGAACTATTTGCTAGCACAGATACGCAGTATTTT
j_call: TRBJ1-2; d_call: NA; clone_size: many; v_call: TRBV7-9; cdr3_aa: CASSLVLQGRINYGYTF; cdr3_nt: TGTGCCAGCAGCTTAGTTCTCCAGGGTAGGATTAACTATGGCTACACCTTC
j_call: TRBJ2-1; d_call: TRBD2; clone_size: many; v_call: TRBV19; cdr3_aa: CASSPGLAGGPYNEQFF; cdr3_nt: TGTGCCAGTAGTCCAGGACTAGCGGGAGGGCCTTACAATGAGCAGTTCTTC
j_call: TRBJ2-7; d_call: TRBD2; clone_size: NA; v_call: TRBV19; cdr3_aa: CASSMELAGVREQYF; cdr3_nt: TGTGCCAGTAGTATGGAGCTAGCGGGAGTCCGCGAGCAGTACTTC
j_call: TRBJ1-1; d_call: NA; clone_size: NA; v_call: TRBV19; cdr3_aa: CASSPSSGGDTEAFF; cdr3_nt: TGTGCCAGTAGTCCTTCCTCCGGCGGGGACACTGAAGCTTTCTTT
j_call: TRBJ1-5; d_call: NA; clone_size: NA; v_call: TRBV19; cdr3_aa: CASSIGYRMGQPQHF; cdr3_nt: TGTGCCAGTAGTATCGGGTACAGGATGGGTCAGCCCCAGCATTTT
j_call: TRBJ2-7; d_call: TRBD1; clone_size: NA; v_call: TRBV6-1; cdr3_aa: CASSDGTGGSHEQYF; cdr3_nt: TGTGCCAGCAGTGACGGGACAGGGGGTTCCCACGAGCAGTACTTC
j_call: TRBJ2-7; d_call: TRBD1; clone_size: NA; v_call: TRBV19; cdr3_aa: CASSSTGGGYEQYF; cdr3_nt: TGTGCCAGTAGTTCGACAGGGGGCGGGTACGAGCAGTACTTC
j_call: TRBJ2-2; d_call: TRBD2; clone_size: many; v_call: TRBV6-1; cdr3_aa: CASRHGTSGNTGELFF; cdr3_nt: TGTGCCAGCCGGCACGGGACTAGCGGGAACACCGGGGAGCTGTTTTTT
j_call: TRBJ1-2; d_call: NA; clone_size: many; v_call: TRBV7-9; cdr3_aa: CASSLDGAYGYTF; cdr3_nt: TGTGCCAGCAGCTTAGACGGAGCCTATGGCTACACCTTC
j_call: TRBJ2-2; d_call: NA; clone_size: once; v_call: TRBV12-3/TRBV12-4; cdr3_aa: CASQAGEVTGELFF; cdr3_nt: TGTGCCAGCCAGGCCGGGGAGGTCACCGGGGAGCTGTTTTTT
j_call: TRBJ2-2; d_call: TRBD1; clone_size: many; v_call: TRBV2; cdr3_aa: CASSWDRHTGELFF; cdr3_nt: TGTGCCAGCAGTTGGGACAGACACACCGGGGAGCTGTTTTTT
j_call: TRBJ2-7; d_call: NA; clone_size: NA; v_call: TRBV20-1; cdr3_aa: CSARVIYEQYF; cdr3_nt: TGCAGTGCTAGAGTCATATACGAGCAGTACTTC
j_call: TRBJ2-7; d_call: NA; clone_size: NA; v_call: TRBV9; cdr3_aa: CASSVRDGGYEQYF; cdr3_nt: TGTGCCAGCAGCGTAAGGGACGGGGGCTACGAGCAGTACTTC
j_call: TRBJ2-3; d_call: NA; clone_size: many; v_call: TRBV7-9; cdr3_aa: CANHEDGRNTDTQYF; cdr3_nt: TGTGCCAACCACGAGGACGGGCGAAACACAGATACGCAGTATTTT
j_call: TRBJ2-1; d_call: NA; clone_size: many; v_call: TRBV7-2; cdr3_aa: CASSSQQFF; cdr3_nt: TGTGCCAGCAGCTCGCAGCAGTTCTTC
j_call: TRBJ2-7; d_call: TRBD2; clone_size: many; v_call: TRBV19; cdr3_aa: CASSTTGTSGEQYF; cdr3_nt: TGTGCCAGTAGTACAACCGGGACTAGCGGAGAGCAGTACTTC
j_call: TRBJ2-7; d_call: TRBD2; clone_size: NA; v_call: TRBV6-5; cdr3_aa: CASSARQGARTSGGSYEQYF; cdr3_nt: TGTGCCAGCAGTGCCCGACAGGGGGCGAGGACTAGCGGGGGCTCCTACGAGCAGTACTTC
j_call: TRBJ1-2; d_call: TRBD1; clone_size: NA; v_call: TRBV20-1; cdr3_aa: CSASVGQGAGGYTF; cdr3_nt: TGCAGTGCTAGTGTAGGACAGGGGGCGGGTGGCTACACCTTC
j_call: TRBJ1-5; d_call: NA; clone_size: many; v_call: TRBV28; cdr3_aa: CASSLPYGAHSNQPQHF; cdr3_nt: TGTGCCAGCAGTCTCCCATACGGGGCTCATAGCAATCAGCCCCAGCATTTT